This T cell receptor (beta chain) was identified during a study of monozygotic twins with inflammatory bowel disease (dated by TCRdb to the late 2010s). For context, the study as a whole: The complete study included about 28 monozygotic twin pairs: 19 IBD-discordant Danish pairs and nine German pairs, of which four were IBD-concordant and five were IBD-discordant. Each individual had, on average, about 151 000 unique TCRalpha sequences and 181 000 unique TCRbeta sequences available for analysis. The search for disease-associated traits relied mainly on comparing IBD patients with their genetically identical healthy co-twins within discordant pairs.

The paper's findings and limits, for the study overall: Different T cell subtypes could not be distinguished in the analysis. Fewer clonotypes were shared with other individuals by IBD patients than by healthy twins, most markedly in patients showing signs of disease activity. No single strong signal or clonotype linked to IBD turned up in the results, so the idea that one exists was not supported. Differing immunosuppressive treatments among patients may have added background noise and inter-individual variability to the repertoires. Repertoire similarity did not differ between concordant and discordant twins, possibly due to limited statistical power. TCRbeta repertoire diversity, by inverse Simpson index, was decreased in IBD patients compared with their healthy co-twins.

The CDR3, from cysteine to phenylalanine, totals 11 residues. DNA is not on record. Preparation of the library involved 5' RACE. The input for every TCR library was 3,500 to 4,000 ng of total RNA. cDNA was synthesized with SMARTScribe reverse transcriptase in eight separate reactions per sample. During cDNA synthesis, template switching introduced unique molecular identifiers that contained a 6-nucleotide sample barcode. Two nested PCRs of roughly 15 and 9 cycles amplified the TCRalpha and TCRbeta cDNA, and bead purification followed each PCR. Before amplification, the cDNA was treated with uracil DNA-glycosylase and purified using the QIAquick PCR purification kit. The second PCR was the step at which Illumina TruSeq-compatible adapters and sample-specific barcodes were added. Library quality and concentration were checked on TapeStation and Qubit, and libraries were pooled at 4.5 to 5.5 ng each. The pooled libraries were sequenced with 2 x 100 bp reads and custom sequencing primers on an Illumina HiSeq2500 single-index Rapid Run. As for how the authors treated the data: MiGEC version 1.2.6 was used for UMI-based consensus assembly, which corrected PCR and sequencing errors. MiXCR version 2.1.1 was used for V(D)J alignment, clonotype assembly and CDR3 extraction. To normalise gene usage, clonotype sharing and MAIT/NKT TCR abundance, the analysis used the top 1000, 10 000 and 20 000 clonotypes per sample. Diversity was computed as the inverse Simpson index with the vegan R package after downsampling to 27 000 UMIs. Paired Mann-Whitney U tests were applied to discordant twin pairs, with Benjamini-Hochberg correction for multiple testing. TCRdb reprocessed the reads, and each CDR3 protein sequence is entered once, without DNA. TCRdb, not the original authors, processed these V and J calls. The sample's table lists a count of around 140,000 distinct CDR3 sequences. The ten largest clones capture more than 0.95% of the sample.

On this clonotype itself: Its binding antigen is unknown.

A roughly 2.5 ml peripheral blood sample was drawn into PAXgene tubes per donor and stored at -80°C. Total RNA was isolated from whole blood with the PAXgene blood miRNA kit on an automated QIAcube, without T cell sorting. Deep TCRalpha and TCRbeta repertoire profiling with unique molecular barcoding was performed on peripheral blood of monozygotic twin pairs concordant or discordant for inflammatory bowel disease. Smoking habits were recorded for all twin pairs, with individuals classified as current, former or never smokers. Recombination connected TRBV12-3 or TRBV12-4 to TRBJ2-3. The source material was blood. This clonotype originated in a human donor with ulcerative colitis or Crohn's disease, or a healthy co-twin of an affected twin (not recorded which). Here the CDR3 is given as CASSRADTQYF.